A single sample gave rise to the 23 T cell receptor beta chains below, sequenced in a study of T and B cells in COVID-19 patients. TRB rearrangements were amplified by multiplex PCR with BIOMED2 TRB-A/B primers. MiXCR was run by TCRdb on the multiplex PCR reads, yielding one entry per CDR3 protein. There are about 3,800 distinct CDR3 sequences in the sample; roughly 20% occur only once, and 25% to 30% lies in the top ten. From blood, roughly 250-550 ng of genomic DNA served as TRB template. The specimen was blood. Source of these receptors: a human donor with active COVID-19.

The gene calls are TRBV5-1 and TRBJ2-3; D may be TRBD1 or TRBD2 (5 bases each). From germline, CDR1 is SGHRS and CDR2 YFSETQ. The CDR3 runs to 14 residues. Trimming pared 0 bases from V and 6 bases from J, leaving 11 bases between. The CDR3 DNA reads as TGCGCCAGCAGCTTGGTGTCGGGGCTTGATACGCAGTATTTT. Protein sequence: CASSLVSGLDTQYF.

In this sample, this clonotype turned up a few times. The rearrangement links TRBV20-1 to TRBJ2-7; D uncertain. The ends were cut back, 7 bases at V and 4 bases at J, with 17 bases in the middle. Germline CDR1 is DFQATT and CDR2 is SNEGSKA (reference sequence). The CDR3 has 13 residues. The DNA of the CDR3 is TGCAGTGTGGCCTTACGGTCCTCATACGAGCAGTACTTC. Its protein product is CSVALRSSYEQYF.

This chain links TRBV20-1 with TRBJ1-2; the D is unclear. Between the trimmed V and J ends, which lost 7 bases and 0 bases, there was a span of 9 bases. The CDR3 has 12 residues. The V gene's germline CDR1 is DFQATT and CDR2 SNEGSKA (reference sequence). The DNA for the CDR3 is TGCAGTGGGGCAGACACTAACTATGGCTACACCTTC. It specifies CSGADTNYGYTF.

The rearrangement links TRBV7-2 to TRBJ1-5, with a possible D match to TRBD1 (5 bases). V lost 2 bases and J lost 7, with 9 bases in between. This CDR3 region has 13 residues. Germline V gene lookup returns CDR1 SGHTA and CDR2 FQGNSA. The chain's CDR3 is CASSLQGGQPQHF. The CDR3, as DNA: TGTGCCAGCAGCTTACAGGGAGGACAGCCCCAGCATTTT.

Relative to its sample, this clonotype is medium-sized (0.01 to 0.1%). The chain has TRBV19 and TRBJ1-4, with 10 bases fitting TRBD1. The CDR3 spans 15 residues. Germline V gene sequence: CDR1 LNHDA, CDR2 SQIVND (reference sequence). V lost 5 bases and J lost 8; bases outside the gene matches: 8. The DNA for the CDR3 is TGTGCCAGTAGTTCCCCGGGACAGGGGCGCGAAAAACTGTTTTTT. This encodes CASSSPGQGREKLFF.

This clonotype has just a few counts. V gene TRBV7-2 combines with J gene TRBJ2-7; D possibly uses TRBD1 or TRBD2 (5 bases each). The V gene lost 3 bases and the J gene lost 7 bases, with 10 bases spanning the gap. Germline assignment: CDR1 SGHTA and CDR2 FQGNSA. The CDR3 consists of 12 residues. CDR3 protein: CASSLGVGEQYF. CDR3 nucleotides: TGTGCCAGCAGCTTGGGGGTCGGGGAGCAGTACTTC.

By sample share, this clonotype is medium-sized. The V call is TRBV27, the J call TRBJ1-1; 7 nucleotides align to TRBD1. The CDR3 runs to 15 residues. Trimming cost V 5 bases and J 3 bases; bases outside gene matches: 9. The germline CDR1 and CDR2 sequences are MNHEY and SMNVEV (reference sequence). CDR3 nucleotides: TGTGCCAGCAGTCCGTACAGGGGAAGGGACACTGAAGCTTTCTTT. Amino acids: CASSPYRGRDTEAFF.

V is TRBV20-1 and J is TRBJ2-3; D is uncertain. V lost 3 bases and J 0 bases, leaving 4 bases between the germline ends. Germline CDR1 DFQATT, CDR2 SNEGSKA (reference sequence). The CDR3 is 12 amino acids. CDR3 coding DNA: TGCAGTGCTAGTCCAAGCACAGATACGCAGTATTTT. This encodes CSASPSTDTQYF.

The genes are TRBV10-3 and TRBJ1-1; TRBD1 aligns across 8 bases. This CDR3 spans 13 amino acids. Germline CDR1 reads ENHRY; CDR2 reads SYGVKD. Trimming at V came to 7 bases and at J to 7 bases, leaving 8 bases not matched to a gene. Here the CDR3 reads CAIKTGASYEAFF. The CDR3 nucleotides are TGTGCCATCAAGACAGGGGCAAGTTATGAAGCTTTCTTT.

This chain joins TRBV11-1 and TRBJ1-5; 7 bases agree with TRBD1. With V trimmed by 4 bases and J by 3 bases, 9 bases remained unmatched. Germline CDR1 reads SGHAT; CDR2 reads FQDESV (reference sequence). This CDR3 has 16 amino acids. The CDR3 DNA sequence: TGTGCCAGCAGCTCTATGACAGGGTCGAACAATCAGCCCCAGCATTTT. Translated: CASSSMTGSNNQPQHF.

This clonotype rates as medium-sized (0.01 to 0.1%). DNA for the CDR3: TGTGCCTGGAGTGAAAGGCAGAACACTGAAGCTTTCTTT. Translating it yields CAWSERQNTEAFF. This chain links TRBV30 with TRBJ1-1; D gene uncertain. V lost 1 base and J lost 1, with 7 bases in between. Germline V gene data show CDR1 as GTSNPN and CDR2 as SVGIG (reference sequence). The CDR3 loop spans 13 amino acids.

The rearrangement uses TRBV4-3 and TRBJ2-6; weak D call: TRBD1 (6 bases). Trimming removed 2 bases from V and 0 bases from J, with 11 bases in between. Germline lookup yields CDR1 LGHNA and CDR2 YSLEER. This CDR3 region has 17 residues. CDR3 nucleotides: TGCGCCAGCAGCCAATACAGGGTCTCCTCTGGGGCCAACGTCCTGACTTTC. Translating it yields CASSQYRVSSGANVLTF.

With respect to this clonotype: Possible read error: a much larger clone is one base away. The chain has TRBV6-1 and TRBJ1-3; D remains ambiguous. The CDR3 runs 13 residues. Per the germline V gene, CDR1 is MNHNS and CDR2 is SASEGT. The V and J ends lost 9 bases and 3 bases respectively, with 12 bases between them. CDR3 amino acids: CASVDTFGNTIYF. The CDR3, as DNA: TGTGCCAGTGTCGATACCTTTGGAAACACCATATATTTT.

This sequence joins TRBV9 and TRBJ2-6; D remains ambiguous. The ends were cut back, 0 bases at V and 0 bases at J, with 7 bases in the middle. Per the germline V gene, CDR1 is SGDLS and CDR2 is YYNGEE. The CDR3 totals 16 residues. The CDR3 bases are TGTGCCAGCAGCGTAGAAGGTATCTCTGGGGCCAACGTCCTGACTTTC. Amino acid sequence: CASSVEGISGANVLTF.

This clonotype was detected a few times. J is TRBJ1-1 and V is TRBV27, with D unclear. Trimming stripped 1 base from V and 5 bases from J, with 8 bases between. Germline CDR1 reads MNHEY; CDR2 reads SMNVEV (reference sequence). The CDR3 spans 13 residues. CDR3 in DNA: TGTGCCAGCAGTTTATACAGAAGGACTGAAGCTTTCTTT. It translates to CASSLYRRTEAFF.

Sample share makes this clonotype medium-sized (0.01 to 0.1%). The chain carries TRBV6-5 and TRBJ2-1, with 7 bases aligning to TRBD2. Germline CDR1 reads MNHEY; CDR2 reads SVGAGI. Losses at the gene ends were 2 bases for V and 6 bases for J; bases not matched to a gene: 7. CDR3 size: 15 residues. CDR3: CASSYLGGGSNEQFF. The CDR3 nucleotides are TGTGCCAGCAGTTACCTGGGGGGGGGGTCCAATGAGCAGTTCTTC.

By share, this clonotype ranks as medium-sized. The rearrangement joins TRBV6-5 to TRBJ1-2, with D possibly TRBD1 on 6 matching bases. CDR1 and CDR2 from the germline V gene are MNHEY and SVGAGI. The CDR3 consists of 13 residues. The germline V and J ends were trimmed by 5 bases and 8 bases, with 15 bases remaining between them. Here the CDR3 reads CASSDRSLGGYTF. The DNA of the CDR3 is TGTGCCAGCAGTGACAGGTCCCTGGGGGGCTACACCTTC.

This clonotype ranks as medium-sized. The genes are TRBV27 and TRBJ2-7; D is undetermined. The CDR3 covers 12 residues. Trimming removed 2 bases from V and 3 bases from J, with 5 bases in between. CDR1 is MNHEY and CDR2 is SMNVEV in the germline V gene (reference sequence). The CDR3 spells CASSLNLYEQYF. DNA for the CDR3: TGTGCCAGCAGTTTAAATCTCTACGAGCAGTACTTC.

Here the CDR3 reads CASSEISLRAYAYGYTF. The DNA of the CDR3 is TGTGCCAGCAGTGAAATATCCCTCCGAGCGTACGCATATGGCTACACCTTC. V usage is TRBV6-1 and J usage is TRBJ1-2; no clear D gene. The V gene's germline CDR1 is MNHNS and CDR2 SASEGT. The V end lost 2 bases, the J end lost 5 bases, and 21 bases lay between the germline ends. The CDR3 runs 17 residues.

In DNA form, the CDR3 reads TGTGCCAGTAGTACGACAGGGGCCAGCACAGATAAGGAGTATTTT. It is translated as CASSTTGASTDKEYF. V usage is TRBV19 and J usage is TRBJ2-3; 8 bases map to TRBD1. The trim removed 4 bases at V and 13 bases at J, leaving 16 bases unmatched. The V gene's germline CDR1 is LNHDA and CDR2 SQIVND (reference sequence). The CDR3 covers 15 residues.

The chain combines TRBV20-1 with TRBJ1-1; D is unclear. Trimming removed 2 bases from V and 3 bases from J, with 10 bases in between. In germline, CDR1 is DFQATT, CDR2 SNEGSKA (reference sequence). The CDR3 consists of 13 residues. CDR3 in amino acids: CSARPSMDTEAFF. DNA for the CDR3: TGCAGTGCTAGACCCTCGATGGACACTGAAGCTTTCTTT.

This clonotype ranks as medium-sized (0.01 to 0.1%). The gene calls are TRBV27 and TRBJ1-1; a weak D match, TRBD1 (6 bases). The ends were cut back, 3 bases at V and 6 bases at J, with 11 bases in the middle. Germline V gives CDR1 MNHEY, CDR2 SMNVEV (reference sequence). This CDR3 region has 13 residues. The CDR3 protein is CASSFQGSPEAFF. DNA for the CDR3: TGTGCCAGCAGTTTTCAGGGGTCCCCTGAAGCTTTCTTT.

The chain uses TRBV4-3 and TRBJ2-1, with 7 bases that match TRBD1. CDR3 length: 15 residues. Germline V gene sequence: CDR1 LGHNA, CDR2 YSLEER. Losses at the gene ends were 0 bases for V and 4 bases for J; bases not matched to a gene: 3. The DNA for the CDR3 is TGCGCCAGCAGCCAAGAGACAGGGCGTTACAATGAGCAGTTCTTC. Protein sequence: CASSQETGRYNEQFF.